This TCR beta chain was obtained from a study of CD8+CD57+ T cells in acquired aplastic anemia. At the level of the study: The average for DNA from sorted CD4+ and CD8+ cells was roughly 3 ug. The study's findings and limits: Both patients and controls carried the same twenty-nine CD8+ CDR3 sequences.

The CDR3 spans 14 residues. V shed 3 bases and J shed 1 base, with 9 bases lying between them. CDR1 and CDR2 (germline): LNHDA, SQIVND (reference sequence). Patients included in sequencing had previously demonstrated CD8+CD57+ cell expansion by flow cytometry. At blood sampling, none of the patients had yet received therapy. Regarding this clonotype: Antigen specificity is unknown.

TCR beta VDJ combinations and CDR3 sequences were profiled from genomic DNA. TCRdb fed the reads into MiXCR, producing one record per CDR3 protein. The sample shows about 220,000 distinct CDR3 sequences, approximately 45% of them seen only once. The clonotype originates from a human donor with aplastic anemia. The sequenced sample consisted of sorted CD4+, CD8+, or CD8+CD57+ T cells (not recorded which) from PBMCs. The chain combines TRBV19 with TRBJ1-1; D is unresolved. The CDR3 sequence is CASSIRTGNTEAFF. In DNA form, the CDR3 reads TGTGCCAGTAGTATCCGGACGGGGAACACTGAAGCTTTCTTT. The full variable domain, rest sourced from reference TRBV19 and TRBJ1-1, is DGGITQSPKYLFRKEGQNVTLSCEQNLNHDAMYWYRQDPGQGLRLIYYSQIVNDFQKGDIAEGYSVSREKKESFPLTVTSAQKNPTAFYLCASSIRTGNTEAFFGQGTRLTVV.